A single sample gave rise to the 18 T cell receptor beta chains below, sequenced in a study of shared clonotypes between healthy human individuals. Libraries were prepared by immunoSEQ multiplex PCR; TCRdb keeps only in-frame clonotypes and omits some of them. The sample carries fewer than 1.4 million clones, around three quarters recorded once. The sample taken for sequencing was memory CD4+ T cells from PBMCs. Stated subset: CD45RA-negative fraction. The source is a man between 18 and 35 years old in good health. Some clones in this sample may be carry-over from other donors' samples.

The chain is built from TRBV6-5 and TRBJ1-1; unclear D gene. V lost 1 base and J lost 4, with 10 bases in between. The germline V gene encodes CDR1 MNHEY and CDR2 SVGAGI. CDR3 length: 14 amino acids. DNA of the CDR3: TGTGCCAGCAGTTACTGGCAGAGCTTCACTGAAGCTTTCTTT. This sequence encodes CASSYWQSFTEAFF.

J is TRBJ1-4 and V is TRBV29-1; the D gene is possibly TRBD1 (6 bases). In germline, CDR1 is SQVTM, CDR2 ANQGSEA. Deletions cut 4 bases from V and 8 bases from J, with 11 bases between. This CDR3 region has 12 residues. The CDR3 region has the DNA TGCAGCGTTGTGGGGACACAGGAAAAACTGTTTTTT. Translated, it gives CSVVGTQEKLFF.

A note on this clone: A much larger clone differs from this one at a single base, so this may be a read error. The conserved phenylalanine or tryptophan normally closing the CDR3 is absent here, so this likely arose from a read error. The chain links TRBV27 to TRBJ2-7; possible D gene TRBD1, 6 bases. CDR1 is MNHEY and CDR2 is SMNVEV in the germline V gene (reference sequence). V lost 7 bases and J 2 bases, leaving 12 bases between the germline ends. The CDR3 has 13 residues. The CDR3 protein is CASIGRGPYEQYL. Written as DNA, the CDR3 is TGTGCCAGCATCGGCAGGGGACCCTACGAGCAGTACCTC.

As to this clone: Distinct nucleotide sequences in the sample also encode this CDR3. This CDR3 reads CASSLGGVADTQYF. Here the CDR3 DNA reads TGTGCCAGCAGCTTAGGAGGGGTAGCAGATACGCAGTATTTT. The chain combines TRBV11-3 with TRBJ2-3; the D gene could be TRBD1 or TRBD2 (5 bases each). Trimming shortened V by 1 base and J by 4 bases, and 9 bases separated the two germline ends. The germline gives CDR1 SGHNT, CDR2 YENEEA. This CDR3 spans 14 amino acids.

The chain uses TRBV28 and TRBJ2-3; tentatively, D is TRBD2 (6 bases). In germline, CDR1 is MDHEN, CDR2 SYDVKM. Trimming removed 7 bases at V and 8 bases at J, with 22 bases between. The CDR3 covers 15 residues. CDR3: CASTGNSGGIATQYF. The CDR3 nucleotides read TGTGCCAGCACGGGCAACTCCGGAGGGATTGCTACGCAGTATTTT.

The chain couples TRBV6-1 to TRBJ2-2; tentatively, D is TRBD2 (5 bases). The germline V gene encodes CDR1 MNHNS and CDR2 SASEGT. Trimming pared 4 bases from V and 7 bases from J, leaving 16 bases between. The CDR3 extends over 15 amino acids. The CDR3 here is CASSGNSPRDGELFF. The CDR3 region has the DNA TGTGCCAGCAGTGGAAACTCCCCTCGGGACGGGGAGCTGTTTTTT.

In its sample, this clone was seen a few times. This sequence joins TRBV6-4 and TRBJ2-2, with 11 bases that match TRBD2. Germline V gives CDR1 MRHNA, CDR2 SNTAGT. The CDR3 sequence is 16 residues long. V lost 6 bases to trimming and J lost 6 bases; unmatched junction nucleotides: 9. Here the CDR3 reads CASSALAGVSSGELFF. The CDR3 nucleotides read TGTGCCAGCAGCGCACTAGCGGGAGTATCATCCGGGGAGCTGTTTTTT.

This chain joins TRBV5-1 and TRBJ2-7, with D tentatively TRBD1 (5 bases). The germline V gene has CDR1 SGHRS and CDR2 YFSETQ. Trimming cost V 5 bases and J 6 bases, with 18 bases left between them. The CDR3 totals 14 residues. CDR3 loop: CASSFGAGKSEQYF. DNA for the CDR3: TGCGCCAGCAGTTTTGGGGCAGGGAAGTCCGAGCAGTACTTC.

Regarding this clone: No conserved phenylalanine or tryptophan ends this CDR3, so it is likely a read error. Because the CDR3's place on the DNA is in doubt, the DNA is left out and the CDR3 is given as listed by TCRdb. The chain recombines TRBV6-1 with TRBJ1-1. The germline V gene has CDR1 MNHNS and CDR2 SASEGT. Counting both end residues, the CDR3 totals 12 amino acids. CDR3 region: CATKGREGALDI.

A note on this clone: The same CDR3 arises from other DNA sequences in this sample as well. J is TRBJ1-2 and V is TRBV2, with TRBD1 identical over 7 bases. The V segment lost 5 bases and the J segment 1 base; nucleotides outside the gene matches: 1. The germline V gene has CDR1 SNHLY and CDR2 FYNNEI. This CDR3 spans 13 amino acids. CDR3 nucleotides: TGTGCCAGCAGTCCAGGGGGTAACTATGGCTACACCTTC. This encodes CASSPGGNYGYTF.

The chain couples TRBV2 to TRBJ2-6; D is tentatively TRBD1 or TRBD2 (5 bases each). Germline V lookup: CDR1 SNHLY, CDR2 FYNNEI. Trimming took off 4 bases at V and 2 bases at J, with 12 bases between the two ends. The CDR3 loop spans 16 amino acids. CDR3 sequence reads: CASSGGRPTGANVLTF. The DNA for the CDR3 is TGTGCCAGCAGTGGGGGACGTCCCACTGGGGCCAACGTCCTGACTTTC.

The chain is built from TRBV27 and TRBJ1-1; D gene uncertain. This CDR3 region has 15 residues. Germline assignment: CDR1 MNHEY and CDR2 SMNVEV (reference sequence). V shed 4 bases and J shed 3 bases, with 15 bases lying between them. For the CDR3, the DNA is TGTGCCAGCAGTTACCGCTGGGCGATGGACACTGAAGCTTTCTTT. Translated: CASSYRWAMDTEAFF.

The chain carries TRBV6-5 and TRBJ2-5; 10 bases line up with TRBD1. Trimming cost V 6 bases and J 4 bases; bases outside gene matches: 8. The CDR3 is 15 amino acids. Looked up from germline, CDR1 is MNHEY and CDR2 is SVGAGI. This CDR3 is CASSTDRGQGETQYF. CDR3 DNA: TGTGCCAGCAGCACCGACAGGGGGCAGGGAGAGACCCAGTACTTC.

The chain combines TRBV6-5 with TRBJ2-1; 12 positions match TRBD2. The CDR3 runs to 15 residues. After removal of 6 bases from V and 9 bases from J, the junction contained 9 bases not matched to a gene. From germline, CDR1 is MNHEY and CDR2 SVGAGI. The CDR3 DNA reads TGTGCCAGCAGCCGGACTAGCGGGATTTTTGGTGAGCAGTTCTTC. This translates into CASSRTSGIFGEQFF.

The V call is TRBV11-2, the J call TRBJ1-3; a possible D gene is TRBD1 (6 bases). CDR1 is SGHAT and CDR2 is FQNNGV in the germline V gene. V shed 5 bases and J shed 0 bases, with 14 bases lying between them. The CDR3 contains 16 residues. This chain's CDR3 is CASSKMQGISGNTIYF. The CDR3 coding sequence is TGTGCCAGCAGCAAGATGCAGGGGATCTCTGGAAACACCATATATTTT. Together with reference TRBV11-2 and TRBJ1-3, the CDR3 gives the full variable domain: EAGVAQSPRYKIIEKRQSVAFWCNPISGHATLYWYQQILGQGPKLLIQFQNNGVVDDSQLPKDRFSAERLKGVDSTLKIQPAKLEDSAVYLCASSKMQGISGNTIYFGEGSWLTVV.

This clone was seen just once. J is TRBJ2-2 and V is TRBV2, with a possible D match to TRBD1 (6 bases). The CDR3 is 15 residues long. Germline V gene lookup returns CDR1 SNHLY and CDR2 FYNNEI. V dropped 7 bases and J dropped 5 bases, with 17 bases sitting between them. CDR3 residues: CASKGRPGVTGELFF. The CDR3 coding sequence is TGTGCCAGCAAAGGAAGGCCAGGGGTGACCGGGGAGCTGTTTTTT. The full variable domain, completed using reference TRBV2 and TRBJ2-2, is EPEVTQTPSHQVTQMGQEVILRCVPISNHLYFYWYRQILGQKVEFLVSFYNNEISEKSEIFDDQFSVERPDGSNFTLKIRSTKLEDSAMYFCASKGRPGVTGELFFGEGSRLTVL.

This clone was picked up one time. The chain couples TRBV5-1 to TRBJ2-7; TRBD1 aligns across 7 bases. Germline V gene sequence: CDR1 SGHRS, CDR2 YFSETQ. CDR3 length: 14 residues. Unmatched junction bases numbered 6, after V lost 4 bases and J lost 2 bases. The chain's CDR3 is CASSQGTATYEQYF. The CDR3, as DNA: TGCGCCAGCAGCCAGGGGACAGCTACCTACGAGCAGTACTTC.

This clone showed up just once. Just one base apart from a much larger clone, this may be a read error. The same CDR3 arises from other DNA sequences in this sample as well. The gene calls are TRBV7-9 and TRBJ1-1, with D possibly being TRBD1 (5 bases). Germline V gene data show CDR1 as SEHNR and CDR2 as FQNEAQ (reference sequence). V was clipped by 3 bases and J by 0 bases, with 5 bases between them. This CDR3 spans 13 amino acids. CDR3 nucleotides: TGTGCCAGCAGCTTGACAGTGAACACTGAAGCTTTCTTT. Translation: CASSLTVNTEAFF.